The 15 T cell receptor beta chains given below trace back to one sample, sequenced in a study of cytomegalovirus exposure and HLA in healthy donors (TCRdb year 2017). The library was built by means of the immunoSEQ multiplex PCR assay. Drawn from immuneACCESS, this table holds only the in-frame rearrangements with V and J called that TCRdb kept. Clones are partly lost; checked studies trace under half to an unresolved V gene and leave the rest unexplained. Within this sample are 250,000 to 300,000 clones, with nearly 90% of them counted one time only. 0.37% of the sample goes to the ten largest clones. The sequenced sample consisted of PBMCs. The source is a woman aged 18-35 years in good health and CMV-seronegative.

The CDR3 DNA sequence: TGCGCCACCCCAGGGAGGGGCCCTGAAAAACTGTTTTTT. It is translated as CATPGRGPEKLFF. This chain links TRBV5-1 with TRBJ1-4; D perhaps matches TRBD1 (5 bases). CDR1 SGHRS and CDR2 YFSETQ come from the germline V gene. The CDR3 loop spans 13 amino acids. Trimming cost V 9 bases and J 7 bases, with 16 bases left between them.

The sample holds one count of this clone. This chain joins TRBV18 and TRBJ2-5; D ambiguous. Deletions cut 2 bases from V and 3 bases from J, with 7 bases between. Germline-derived CDR1 and CDR2 are KGHSH and LQKENI. This CDR3 region has 13 residues. The CDR3, as DNA: TGTGCCAGCTCACCAGTACACGAAGAGACCCAGTACTTC. This translates into CASSPVHEETQYF.

The chain joins TRBV28 to TRBJ1-1; perhaps TRBD1 as D (5 bases). The CDR3 runs 13 residues. The germline gives CDR1 MDHEN, CDR2 SYDVKM. Between the trimmed V and J ends, which lost 6 bases and 1 base, there was a span of 9 bases. CDR3 residues: CASRRQKNTEAFF. The CDR3 DNA reads TGTGCCAGCAGACGACAGAAGAACACTGAAGCTTTCTTT.

The chain joins TRBV5-1 to TRBJ1-6, with 8 positions matching TRBD1. The CDR3 sequence is 15 residues long. Trimming cost V 3 bases and J 7 bases; bases outside gene matches: 6. Germline loops: CDR1 SGHRS, CDR2 YFSETQ. The DNA of the CDR3 is TGCGCCAGCAGCTCAGGACAGGGACAAAATTCACCCCTCCACTTT. It codes for CASSSGQGQNSPLHF.

V is TRBV28 and J is TRBJ1-4, with 12 positions matching TRBD1. V shed 5 bases and J 8 bases; nucleotides not matched to a gene: 9. This CDR3 spans 16 amino acids. CDR1 MDHEN and CDR2 SYDVKM come from the germline V gene. The CDR3 bases are TGTGCCAGCAGTCATACGGGACAGGGGGCGGCCGAAAAACTGTTTTTT. Its translation is CASSHTGQGAAEKLFF. Full variable domain (missing parts from reference TRBV28 and TRBJ1-4): DVKVTQSSRYLVKRTGEKVFLECVQDMDHENMFWYRQDPGLGLRLIYFSYDVKMKEKGDIPEGYSVSREKKERFSLILESASTNQTSMYLCASSHTGQGAAEKLFFGSGTQLSVL.

This clone has just a few counts. The chain links TRBV28 to TRBJ1-6; no definite D call. Germline values: CDR1 MDHEN, CDR2 SYDVKM. V lost 5 bases and J lost 5, with 13 bases in between. The CDR3 has 15 amino acids. CDR3 sequence (DNA): TGTGCCAGCAGTGCCGATAGTGATAATAATTCACCCCTCCACTTT. Translated, it gives CASSADSDNNSPLHF.

The V gene is TRBV28, the J gene TRBJ1-3, with D tentatively TRBD1 (6 bases). The germline V gene encodes CDR1 MDHEN and CDR2 SYDVKM. V lost 4 bases, J lost 3 bases, and 10 bases lay in between. The CDR3 runs to 14 residues. CDR3 bases: TGTGCCAGCAGTTCCGGGACAAGTGGAAACACCATATATTTT. This translates into CASSSGTSGNTIYF.

The V call is TRBV7-8, the J call TRBJ2-7; possibly TRBD2 for D (7 bases). CDR3 size: 16 residues. With 1 base removed from V and 3 bases from J, the gap between germline ends came to 16 bases. CDR1 is SGHVS and CDR2 is FQNEAQ in the germline V gene. The CDR3 region has the DNA TGTGCCAGCAGCTTAGGTGTTGCGGGGGCTGACTACGAGCAGTACTTC. Its protein is CASSLGVAGADYEQYF. Using reference TRBV7-8 and TRBJ2-7 for the parts outside the CDR3, the full variable domain is GAGVSQSPRYKVAKRGQDVALRCDPISGHVSLFWYQQALGQGPEFLTYFQNEAQLDKSGLPSDRFFAERPEGSVSTLKIQRTQQEDSAVYLCASSLGVAGADYEQYFGPGTRLTVT.

V and J are TRBV5-6 and TRBJ1-2; D gene ambiguous. The V and J ends lost 2 bases and 2 bases respectively, with 19 bases between them. The CDR3 extends over 17 amino acids. Looked up from germline, CDR1 is SGHDT and CDR2 is YYEEEE. In DNA form, the CDR3 reads TGTGCCAGCAGCTTTTTCTTACAGACGTACCTCAACTATGGCTACACCTTC. Protein: CASSFFLQTYLNYGYTF. The full variable domain, rest sourced from reference TRBV5-6 and TRBJ1-2, is DAGVTQSPTHLIKTRGQQVTLRCSPKSGHDTVSWYQQALGQGPQFIFQYYEEEERQRGNFPDRFSGHQFPNYSSELNVNALLLGDSALYLCASSFFLQTYLNYGYTFGSGTRLTVV.

The V and J genes are TRBV7-8 and TRBJ1-2, with a tentative D call TRBD1 (5 bases). From germline, CDR1 is SGHVS and CDR2 FQNEAQ. The V gene lost 5 bases and the J gene lost 10 bases, with 26 bases spanning the gap. The CDR3 extends over 16 amino acids. CDR3 coding DNA: TGTGCCAGCAGCCCCCGGACAAACCCGCAAACTATGGACTACACCTTC. It encodes CASSPRTNPQTMDYTF.

In its sample, this clone was seen once. The chain has TRBV6-5 and TRBJ1-4, with D perhaps TRBD1 (6 bases). Trimming took 0 bases from V and 7 from J, leaving 9 bases between them. CDR3 size: 14 residues. CDR1 is MNHEY, CDR2 SVGAGI, per germline. The CDR3 DNA reads as TGTGCCAGCAGTTACTCAGGGGGTTTTGAAAAACTGTTTTTT. This gives the protein CASSYSGGFEKLFF.

The chain combines TRBV6-1 with TRBJ2-3; D is possibly TRBD1 (7 bases). The V end was cut by 6 bases, the J end by 6 bases, with 16 bases between. CDR1 MNHNS and CDR2 SASEGT come from the germline V gene. The CDR3 runs 14 residues. In DNA, the CDR3 is TGTGCCAGCAGCAGACTAGGGGGCAGTGATACGCAGTATTTT. The encoded protein is CASSRLGGSDTQYF.

The gene calls are TRBV5-1 and TRBJ2-3, with D perhaps TRBD1 (5 bases). The CDR3 spans 16 residues. The ends were cut back, 5 bases at V and 2 bases at J, with 18 bases in the middle. Germline lookup yields CDR1 SGHRS and CDR2 YFSETQ. The CDR3 sequence: CASRPAGNSPTDTQYF. The CDR3 DNA is TGCGCCAGCAGACCAGCAGGGAATTCACCCACAGATACGCAGTATTTT.

This chain joins TRBV2 and TRBJ1-3; 7 positions match TRBD1. J gave up 7 bases and V 5 bases, and 8 bases lay outside the gene matches. The CDR3 spans 14 residues. The germline gives CDR1 SNHLY, CDR2 FYNNEI. The CDR3 loop is CASSFGQAANTIYF. CDR3 bases: TGTGCCAGCAGTTTCGGACAGGCGGCGAACACCATATATTTT.

The chain combines TRBV7-2 with TRBJ2-1; 7 nucleotides match TRBD2. CDR3 length: 16 amino acids. CDR1 is SGHTA, CDR2 FQGNSA, per germline. Trimming took 1 base from V and 3 from J; bases not matched to a gene: 6. The CDR3 DNA sequence: TGTGCCAGCAGCTTAGTCGTGGGGGGGGACTACAATGAGCAGTTCTTC. Translation: CASSLVVGGDYNEQFF.